The T cell receptor (beta chain) under discussion was sequenced for a study of T cell responses to AZD1222 COVID-19 vaccine. Data came from immunoSEQ multiplex PCR; TCRdb stores just in-frame clones and leaves some out. The repertoire holds fewer than 120,000 clones, with 70% to 90% as singletons. V shed 0 bases, J shed 6 bases, and the junction held 9 bases outside the gene matches. The CDR3 extends over 15 amino acids. Germline lookup yields CDR1 SGHDT and CDR2 YYEEEE. The sequences come from peripheral blood, collected on day 0 of AZD1222 vaccination. The chain uses TRBV5-6 and TRBJ2-7; 7 bases match TRBD2. This receptor was identified in an adult in good health. DNA for the CDR3: TGTGCCAGCAGCTTGGGGACCGGGAGGCGTGGCGAGCAGTACTTC. Residues: CASSLGTGRRGEQYF.